Below are 13 T cell receptor beta chains sequenced from a single sample in a study of T cell responses to AZD1222 COVID-19 vaccine. Sequencing was performed with immunoSEQ multiplex PCR; in TCRdb, only in-frame clones are kept and a portion is missing. The repertoire holds 110,000 to 150,000 clones, roughly 88% seen once, with around 3.5% in the top ten. The specimen was peripheral blood, collected on day 0 of AZD1222 vaccination. These receptors all come from an adult in good health.

The V and J genes are TRBV5-1 and TRBJ1-4; maybe TRBD1 (6 bases). Between the trimmed V and J ends, which lost 2 bases and 6 bases, there was a span of 14 bases. CDR3 length: 15 residues. From germline, CDR1 is SGHRS and CDR2 YFSETQ. The CDR3, as DNA: TGCGCCAGCAGCTTACAGGGTAGAGGAGATGAAAAACTGTTTTTT. Protein product: CASSLQGRGDEKLFF.

The chain links TRBV19 to TRBJ2-7; no clear D. CDR3 length: 13 residues. V was clipped by 5 bases and J by 2 bases, with 10 bases between them. Germline V gives CDR1 LNHDA, CDR2 SQIVND (reference sequence). The CDR3 region has the DNA TGTGCCAGTAGTCTCAGGTCTACCTACGAGCAGTACTTC. Translated: CASSLRSTYEQYF.

The CDR3 DNA reads TGTGCCAGCAGCGCCCTCCCGAACACTGAAGCTTTCTTT. Its protein product is CASSALPNTEAFF. The chain employs TRBV7-7 and TRBJ1-1; D not resolved. Deletions cut 5 bases from V and 1 base from J, with 8 bases between. Germline CDR1 reads SSHAT; CDR2 reads FNYEAQ (reference sequence). The CDR3 is 13 amino acids.

The V and J genes are TRBV2 and TRBJ2-7; maybe TRBD2 (5 bases). Trimming pared 11 bases from V and 0 bases from J, leaving 14 bases between. Germline V gives CDR1 SNHLY, CDR2 FYNNEI. This CDR3 has 13 amino acids. CDR3 bases: TGTGCCCTTCGGACGGGAAGCTCCTACGAGCAGTACTTC. The encoded protein is CALRTGSSYEQYF.

The chain links TRBV10-2 to TRBJ2-1; 11 bases line up with TRBD2. The trim removed 4 bases at V and 4 bases at J, leaving 9 bases unmatched. CDR3 length equals 17 residues. Per the germline V gene, CDR1 is WSHSY and CDR2 is SAAADI. The CDR3 nucleotides are TGCGCCAGCAGTGGGGGCCTTAGCGGGAGGGTATACAATGAGCAGTTCTTC. Translating it yields CASSGGLSGRVYNEQFF.

The sample holds one count of this clone. Other DNA sequences in this sample translate to the same CDR3. The V call is TRBV2, the J call TRBJ2-5, with D unclear. The germline V gene encodes CDR1 SNHLY and CDR2 FYNNEI. V was clipped by 6 bases and J by 5 bases, with 7 bases between them. The CDR3 contains 11 residues. CDR3 sequence: CASSPRETQYF. The DNA of the CDR3 is TGTGCCAGCAGCCCTCGGGAGACCCAGTACTTC.

This chain links TRBV30 with TRBJ2-5; maybe TRBD1 (5 bases). Trimming took 4 bases from V and 5 from J, leaving 11 bases between them. The length of the CDR3 is 12 residues. The germline CDR1 and CDR2 sequences are GTSNPN and SVGIG (reference sequence). In DNA form, the CDR3 reads TGTGCCTGGACACCAGGGTTGGAGACCCAGTACTTC. Amino acids: CAWTPGLETQYF. Together with reference TRBV30 and TRBJ2-5, the CDR3 gives the full variable domain: SQTIHQWPATLVQPVGSPLSLECTVEGTSNPNLYWYRQAAGRGLQLLFYSVGIGQISSEVPQNLSASRPQDRQFILSSKKLLLSDSGFYLCAWTPGLETQYFGPGTRLLVL.

The chain employs TRBV28 and TRBJ2-3; D remains unclear. V lost 5 bases and J lost 3, with 6 bases in between. This CDR3 region has 12 residues. The V gene's germline CDR1 is MDHEN and CDR2 SYDVKM. The chain's CDR3 is CASSEFTDTQYF. CDR3 DNA: TGTGCCAGCAGTGAATTTACAGATACGCAGTATTTT.

This chain joins TRBV6-5 and TRBJ1-5; possibly TRBD1 for D (6 bases). The CDR3 has 14 residues. The germline gives CDR1 MNHEY, CDR2 SVGAGI. Trimming cost V 0 bases and J 11 bases, with 14 bases left between them. The CDR3 DNA reads TGTGCCAGCAGTTACTCGTCCAGGGGCGGGTCCCAGCATTTT. It is translated as CASSYSSRGGSQHF.

The chain links TRBV9 to TRBJ1-3; the D is unclear. Deletions cut 0 bases from V and 0 bases from J, with 7 bases between. The CDR3 is 15 residues long. CDR1 SGDLS and CDR2 YYNGEE come from the germline V gene. This CDR3 is CASSVEAASGNTIYF. The DNA for the CDR3 is TGTGCCAGCAGCGTAGAGGCTGCCTCTGGAAACACCATATATTTT.

The J gene is TRBJ1-2, the V gene TRBV3-1 (or the pseudogene TRBV3-2); D might be TRBD1 (5 bases). The germline V and J ends were trimmed by 4 bases and 0 bases, with 12 bases remaining between them. CDR1 and CDR2 from the germline V gene are LGHDT and YNNKEL (reference sequence). This CDR3 spans 15 amino acids. Here the CDR3 reads CASSPEEGTNYGYTF. CDR3 nucleotides: TGTGCCAGCAGCCCTGAGGAGGGGACTAACTATGGCTACACCTTC.

CDR3 sequence reads: CASTGALTVEKLFF. CDR3 nucleotides: TGTGCCAGCACCGGGGCTCTAACGGTGGAAAAACTGTTTTTT. This chain links TRBV6-5 with TRBJ1-4; TRBD1 is a possible D gene (5 bases). Between the trimmed V and J ends, which lost 7 bases and 8 bases, there was a span of 17 bases. The germline V gene encodes CDR1 MNHEY and CDR2 SVGAGI. This CDR3 has 14 residues.

This chain connects TRBV20-1 to TRBJ2-1; unclear D gene. Germline CDR1 DFQATT, CDR2 SNEGSKA (reference sequence). The CDR3 totals 13 residues. Between the trimmed V and J ends, which lost 3 bases and 8 bases, there was a span of 14 bases. This CDR3 reads CSASKGKRDEQFF. In DNA form, the CDR3 reads TGCAGTGCTAGTAAGGGAAAGAGAGATGAGCAGTTCTTC.